This entry describes one TCR beta chain. The CDR3 runs 14 residues. The germline V gene has CDR1 SEHNR and CDR2 FQNEAQ (reference sequence). The ends were cut back, 5 bases at V and 7 bases at J, with 17 bases in the middle. The data stem from a study of cytomegalovirus exposure and HLA in healthy donors. Researchers ran the PCR with 60 Vbeta and 13 Jbeta primers. Sequencing was performed with immunoSEQ multiplex PCR; in TCRdb, only in-frame clones are kept and a portion is missing. This sample carries about 150,000 clones, roughly 79% of them seen once, and the ten largest clones take less than 3.5%.

The sequence derives from a man aged 18-30 years in good health and CMV-seronegative. The chain carries TRBV7-9 and TRBJ1-1; no definite D call. The sequencing input was PBMCs. The CDR3 spells CASSRRGRSIEAFF. The CDR3 DNA is TGTGCCAGCAGCCGACGCGGGAGGTCTATTGAAGCTTTCTTT.